The 7 T cell receptor beta chains reported below all come from one sample, sequenced in a study of blood T cell repertoires in COVID-19 (dated by TCRdb to the early 2020s). The library came from the immunoSEQ multiplex PCR assay. Drawn from immuneACCESS, this table holds only the in-frame rearrangements with V and J called that TCRdb kept. Clones are partly lost; checked studies trace under half to an unresolved V gene and leave the rest unexplained. The sample yields 150,000 to 200,000 clones; roughly 82% were counted once. The ten biggest clones cover around 10% of the sample. The source material was PBMCs or T cells enriched from blood (not recorded which). Receptor source: a man aged 45-65 years who had recovered from COVID-19.

Only one count was recorded for this clone. A junction end diverges from the germline sequence, so it may reflect a read error. This chain joins TRBV5-4 and TRBJ2-3; 9 bases match TRBD2. CDR1 is SGHNT, CDR2 YYREEE, per germline (reference sequence). This CDR3 is 12 amino acids long. This CDR3 is CASSLVSGSSHF. The DNA of the CDR3 is TGTGCCAGCAGCTTGGTTAGCGGGAGTTCGCATTTT.

The CDR3 loop reads CASSQQLPDTQYF. The CDR3 DNA follows: TGTGCCAGCAGCCAACAACTTCCAGATACGCAGTATTTT. This sequence joins TRBV3-1 (or the pseudogene TRBV3-2) and TRBJ2-3, with no clear D. Trimming shortened V by 2 bases and J by 4 bases, and 7 bases separated the two germline ends. The CDR3 is 13 amino acids. Germline CDR1 LGHDT, CDR2 YNNKEL (reference sequence).

V is TRBV2 and J is TRBJ2-1; 10 nucleotides align to TRBD2. This CDR3 has 17 residues. Germline CDR1 SNHLY, CDR2 FYNNEI. Trimming removed 7 bases from V and 7 bases from J; junction bases left unmatched: 16. The CDR3 DNA reads as TGTGCCAGCACCCATCGCCTAGCGGGGGTGCAGAAAAATGAGCAGTTCTTC. Protein: CASTHRLAGVQKNEQFF.

The J gene is TRBJ1-4, the V gene TRBV27, with TRBD1 identical over 8 bases. This CDR3 spans 14 amino acids. Germline V gene lookup returns CDR1 MNHEY and CDR2 SMNVEV (reference sequence). Trimming took 5 bases from V and 8 from J; bases not matched to a gene: 7. The CDR3 bases are TGTGCCAGCAGTCGACAGGGGCTTAACGAAAAACTGTTTTTT. Translation gives CASSRQGLNEKLFF.

This chain uses TRBV28 with TRBJ1-5, with TRBD1 matching 9 bases. CDR1 and CDR2 from the germline V gene are MDHEN and SYDVKM. CDR3 length: 16 amino acids. V dropped 6 bases and J dropped 4; count of bases not matched to a gene: 10. The CDR3 is CASSQNGQGRNQPQHF. In DNA form, the CDR3 reads TGTGCCAGCAGCCAAAACGGACAGGGGCGGAATCAGCCCCAGCATTTT.

V is TRBV18 and J is TRBJ2-6, with 8 bases matching TRBD1. V shed 5 bases and J 0 bases; nucleotides not matched to a gene: 9. The germline gives CDR1 KGHSH, CDR2 LQKENI. This CDR3 is built from 18 residues. The CDR3 DNA follows: TGTGCCAGCTCAGGGCAGGGGGCGCAAGTCTCTGGGGCCAACGTCCTGACTTTC. This translates into CASSGQGAQVSGANVLTF.

V usage is TRBV10-2 and J usage is TRBJ2-2; tentative D call: TRBD2 (6 bases). Per the germline V gene, CDR1 is WSHSY and CDR2 is SAAADI. V lost 0 bases to trimming and J lost 1 base, with 9 bases between them. The CDR3 extends over 16 amino acids. CDR3 coding DNA: TGCGCCAGCAGTGAGTCTGTCGGGGGGAACACCGGGGAGCTGTTTTTT. Its translation: CASSESVGGNTGELFF.